Following are 5 T cell receptor beta chains from one sample sequenced in a study of blood T cell repertoires in COVID-19. The table came from immunoSEQ multiplex PCR; TCRdb's copy has only in-frame clones and leaves some out. The sample yields fewer than 250,000 clones, approximately 80% seen once. The sequenced sample consisted of peripheral blood. Receptor source: a man aged 30-40 years with active or convalescent COVID-19.

The chain couples TRBV4-1 to TRBJ1-2; 7 bases map to TRBD1. This CDR3 is built from 17 residues. V trimming: 2 bases; J trimming: 7 bases; junction bases outside the gene matches: 16. Germline-derived CDR1 and CDR2 are MGHRA and YSYEKL. The chain's CDR3 is CASSQRSARDRSFGYTF. DNA for the CDR3: TGCGCCAGCAGCCAAAGGTCGGCCCGGGACAGATCCTTTGGCTACACCTTC.

This chain uses TRBV5-1 with TRBJ2-2; D uncertain. The CDR3 covers 13 residues. V was trimmed by 1 base and J by 9 bases, leaving 10 bases between them. Looked up from germline, CDR1 is SGHRS and CDR2 is YFSETQ. The CDR3, as DNA: TGCGCCAGCAGCTTGTACAGTCCCAGGGAGCTGTTTTTT. Its translation: CASSLYSPRELFF.

The rearrangement uses TRBV7-9 and TRBJ1-3; D call uncertain. Trimming stripped 3 bases from V and 0 bases from J, with 15 bases between. The CDR3 extends over 17 amino acids. The germline CDR1 and CDR2 sequences are SEHNR and FQNEAQ (reference sequence). CDR3 protein: CASSFASKQSSGNTIYF. The CDR3, as DNA: TGTGCCAGCAGCTTCGCCTCTAAGCAAAGCTCTGGAAACACCATATATTTT.

This sequence joins TRBV4-3 and TRBJ2-7; no firm D call. V shed 2 bases and J shed 0 bases, with 8 bases lying between them. Germline lookup yields CDR1 LGHNA and CDR2 YSLEER. This CDR3 is 14 amino acids long. This CDR3 is CASSQSRSSYEQYF. The CDR3 DNA is TGCGCCAGCAGCCAATCTAGAAGCTCCTACGAGCAGTACTTC.

This clone occurred a few times. This chain links TRBV28 with TRBJ1-1; the D gene is possibly TRBD1 (6 bases). Deletions cut 10 bases from V and 5 bases from J, with 20 bases between. Germline CDR1 reads MDHEN; CDR2 reads SYDVKM. CDR3 length: 14 amino acids. CDR3 amino acids: CATNAGQRRTEAFF. The CDR3 DNA is TGTGCCACCAACGCTGGACAGCGTCGGACTGAAGCTTTCTTT.